Listed here is a single TCR beta chain. Thyroid ultrasound, orbital computed tomography, clinical symptoms, and serum thyroxine and TRAb underpinned diagnoses. PBMCs were sourced from about 10 ml fresh peripheral blood. After removal of 1 base from V and 6 bases from J, the junction contained 6 bases not matched to a gene. The CDR3 covers 16 residues. Germline loops: CDR1 MNHEY, CDR2 SVGAGI. The data were obtained in a study of T cells in Graves' hyperthyroidism and ophthalmopathy. RNA transcripts provided the source from which TCR beta CDR3 regions were amplified. A first-round RT-PCR of the TCR CDR3 used the HTBI primer set. Using its own MiXCR run on the multiplex PCR reads, TCRdb lists one record per CDR3 protein. This table has fewer than 450,000 distinct CDR3 sequences, approximately 14% appearing once.

The chain links TRBV6-5 to TRBJ2-3; 11 bases map to TRBD2. This receptor was identified in an older woman with Graves' ophthalmopathy. The source material was blood. This CDR3 reads CASSYLAGGGVDTQYF. The CDR3 DNA is TGTGCCAGCAGTTACTTAGCGGGAGGGGGTGTGGATACGCAGTATTTT.